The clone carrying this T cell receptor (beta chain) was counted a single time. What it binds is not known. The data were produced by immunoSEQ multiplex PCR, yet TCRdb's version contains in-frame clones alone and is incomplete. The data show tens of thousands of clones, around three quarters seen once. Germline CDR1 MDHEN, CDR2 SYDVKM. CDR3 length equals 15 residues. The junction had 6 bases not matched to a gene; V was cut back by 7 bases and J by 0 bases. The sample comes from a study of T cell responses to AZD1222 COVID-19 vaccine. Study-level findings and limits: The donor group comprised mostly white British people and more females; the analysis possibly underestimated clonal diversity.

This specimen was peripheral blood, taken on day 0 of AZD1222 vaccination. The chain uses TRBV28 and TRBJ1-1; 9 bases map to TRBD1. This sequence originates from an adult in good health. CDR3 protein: CASITGGLMNTEAFF. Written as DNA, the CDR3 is TGTGCCAGCATCACAGGGGGCCTGATGAACACTGAAGCTTTCTTT.